A single sample gave rise to the 18 T cell receptor beta chains below, sequenced in a study of control samples from healthy donors and cancer patients. Measured with immunoSEQ multiplex PCR; TCRdb has only the in-frame clones, and not every one. The sample lists 100,000 to 150,000 clones; roughly 92% were seen once. Sequencing was carried out using blood. These TCRs come from a man between 18 and 29 years old in good health.

The rearrangement joins TRBV4-1 to TRBJ1-5; D is perhaps TRBD1 (5 bases). The CDR3 has 18 amino acids. V shed 1 base and J shed 1 base, with 17 bases lying between them. In germline, CDR1 is MGHRA, CDR2 YSYEKL. The DNA of the CDR3 is TGCGCCAGCAGCCAAGTCCTTGTGGGGGTGAGGAGCAATCAGCCCCAGCATTTT. Protein: CASSQVLVGVRSNQPQHF.

This chain connects TRBV7-6 to TRBJ2-1; 7 bases are a match to TRBD1. This CDR3 is 15 amino acids long. V lost 6 bases to trimming and J lost 6 bases; unmatched junction nucleotides: 11. Per germline, CDR1 SGHVS and CDR2 FNYEAQ. The CDR3 nucleotides read TGTGCCAGCAGGCCGATACAGGGGAGAGGCAATGAGCAGTTCTTC. Translated, it gives CASRPIQGRGNEQFF.

The count of this clone is one. Here the CDR3 reads CASSDDRSYEQYF. The CDR3 DNA reads as TGTGCCAGCAGTGACGACAGAAGCTACGAGCAGTACTTC. This chain connects TRBV2 to TRBJ2-7, with a possible D match to TRBD1 (5 bases). V lost 3 bases and J lost 3, with 9 bases in between. CDR1 is SNHLY, CDR2 FYNNEI, per germline. The CDR3 contains 13 residues. The whole variable domain, remainder taken from reference TRBV2 and TRBJ2-7, is EPEVTQTPSHQVTQMGQEVILRCVPISNHLYFYWYRQILGQKVEFLVSFYNNEISEKSEIFDDQFSVERPDGSNFTLKIRSTKLEDSAMYFCASSDDRSYEQYFGPGTRLTVT.

V gene TRBV6-1 combines with J gene TRBJ1-1; D call uncertain. Germline lookup yields CDR1 MNHNS and CDR2 SASEGT. V was trimmed by 2 bases and J by 5 bases, leaving 9 bases between them. There are 13 residues in the CDR3. The CDR3 DNA sequence: TGTGCCAGCAGTGAATGGAGGAATACTGAAGCTTTCTTT. Protein sequence: CASSEWRNTEAFF.

The chain links TRBV6-5 to TRBJ2-7, with D tentatively TRBD1 (5 bases). Germline V gene lookup returns CDR1 MNHEY and CDR2 SVGAGI. The V end was cut by 4 bases, the J end by 5 bases, with 15 bases between. The CDR3 is 14 residues long. The CDR3 DNA reads as TGTGCCAGCAGTTTCGCCAGGGAAGGAAACGAGCAGTACTTC. It translates to CASSFAREGNEQYF.

This chain uses TRBV4-1 with TRBJ1-2, with 7 bases aligning to TRBD1. This CDR3 is built from 15 residues. Germline CDR1 MGHRA, CDR2 YSYEKL. V shed 1 base and J 5 bases; nucleotides not matched to a gene: 7. The CDR3 DNA is TGCGCCAGCAGCCAAGGGGGGCAGGGGGATTATGGCTACACCTTC. Protein: CASSQGGQGDYGYTF.

This clone was observed a few times. The chain carries TRBV4-1 and TRBJ1-5; 8 positions match TRBD1. V shed 1 base and J 10 bases; nucleotides not matched to a gene: 12. Germline V gives CDR1 MGHRA, CDR2 YSYEKL. The CDR3 covers 16 residues. CDR3 sequence reads: CASSQGAGQGFGPQHF. In DNA, the CDR3 is TGCGCCAGCAGCCAAGGGGCCGGACAGGGTTTTGGTCCCCAGCATTTT.

The genes are TRBV3-1 (or the pseudogene TRBV3-2) and TRBJ2-3; the match to TRBD2 covers 11 bases. J was trimmed by 4 bases and V by 3 bases; bases with no gene match: 0. The CDR3 is 14 residues long. Germline V gene data show CDR1 as LGHDT and CDR2 as YNNKEL (reference sequence). The CDR3 DNA sequence: TGTGCCAGCAGCCAGGGACTAGCGGCAGATACGCAGTATTTT. Encoded protein: CASSQGLAADTQYF.

The J gene is TRBJ1-1, the V gene TRBV11-2; no definite D call. V lost 4 bases and J 1 base, leaving 10 bases between the germline ends. The CDR3 has 14 residues. In germline, CDR1 is SGHAT, CDR2 FQNNGV. DNA for the CDR3: TGTGCCAGCAGCTCCGAGACACAGAACACTGAAGCTTTCTTT. Protein: CASSSETQNTEAFF.

The CDR3 DNA reads TGTGCCAGCAGCTTATTAGCGGGAGGCACAGATACGCAGTATTTT. Translated, it gives CASSLLAGGTDTQYF. The V gene is TRBV7-2, the J gene TRBJ2-3; TRBD2 agrees at 9 bases. The germline CDR1 and CDR2 sequences are SGHTA and FQGNSA. CDR3 length: 15 amino acids. Trimming cost V 2 bases and J 1 base; bases outside gene matches: 1.

The V gene is TRBV6-5, the J gene TRBJ2-3, with D possibly being TRBD1 (6 bases). V was clipped by 5 bases and J by 2 bases, with 14 bases between them. Germline CDR1 is MNHEY and CDR2 is SVGAGI. CDR3 size: 15 residues. CDR3 DNA sequence: TGTGCCAGCAGTACTCGGACAGATTTCACAGATACGCAGTATTTT. It codes for CASSTRTDFTDTQYF.

The chain is built from TRBV7-9 and TRBJ1-4, with 8 bases aligning to TRBD1. The CDR3 extends over 15 amino acids. The germline V gene encodes CDR1 SEHNR and CDR2 FQNEAQ (reference sequence). Trimming at V came to 5 bases and at J to 5 bases, leaving 7 bases not matched to a gene. CDR3 protein: CASSLLGQGNEKLFF. In nucleotides, the CDR3 is TGTGCCAGCAGCCTCCTTGGACAGGGAAATGAAAAACTGTTTTTT. The full variable domain, in which reference TRBV7-9 and TRBJ1-4 provide the parts outside the CDR3, is DTGVSQNPRHKITKRGQNVTFRCDPISEHNRLYWYRQTLGQGPEFLTYFQNEAQLEKSRLLSDRFSAERPKGSFSTLEIQRTEQGDSAMYLCASSLLGQGNEKLFFGSGTQLSVL.

The rearrangement joins TRBV7-2 to TRBJ1-4; no firm D call. V was clipped by 2 bases and J by 1 base, with 5 bases between them. This CDR3 region has 14 residues. Per the germline V gene, CDR1 is SGHTA and CDR2 is FQGNSA. The CDR3: CASSLRQTNEKLFF. In DNA, the CDR3 is TGTGCCAGCAGCTTACGACAAACTAATGAAAAACTGTTTTTT. The variable domain in full, with the rest retrieved from reference TRBV7-2 and TRBJ1-4, is GAGVSQSPSNKVTEKGKDVELRCDPISGHTALYWYRQSLGQGLEFLIYFQGNSAPDKSGLPSDRFSAERTGGSVSTLTIQRTQQEDSAVYLCASSLRQTNEKLFFGSGTQLSVL.

The chain recombines TRBV10-3 with TRBJ2-5; 8 bases are shared with TRBD1. The CDR3 sequence is 15 residues long. Germline loops: CDR1 ENHRY, CDR2 SYGVKD. V lost 2 bases and J lost 5; bases outside the gene matches: 7. CDR3 nucleotide sequence: TGTGCCATCAGTGAGGACAGGGGTGGGTATGAGACCCAGTACTTC. It yields the protein CAISEDRGGYETQYF.

The genes are TRBV5-1 and TRBJ2-3; TRBD2 matches 8 bases. Germline V gives CDR1 SGHRS, CDR2 YFSETQ. This CDR3 region has 14 residues. With V trimmed by 4 bases and J by 4 bases, 5 bases remained unmatched. This CDR3 is CASSRNSGADTQYF. The CDR3 DNA follows: TGCGCCAGCAGCAGAAATAGCGGGGCAGATACGCAGTATTTT.

The chain carries TRBV25-1 and TRBJ2-2; D unresolved. This CDR3 spans 12 amino acids. The V and J ends lost 2 bases and 6 bases respectively, with 4 bases between them. The germline gives CDR1 MGHDK, CDR2 SYGVNS. CDR3 amino acids: CASSEVAGELFF. The CDR3 nucleotides are TGTGCCAGCAGTGAAGTCGCCGGGGAGCTGTTTTTT.

The rearrangement links TRBV21-1 to TRBJ1-2; the table's D call TRBD1 went unverified against the DNA. TRBV21-1 is noted as a pseudogene. The CDR3 is made up of 12 amino acids. CDR3 in DNA: TGTGCCAGCAGCAGGACAGGGGACGGCTACACCTTC. It is translated as CASSRTGDGYTF.

This chain joins TRBV21-1 and TRBJ1-3; the D call in the table, TRBD1, was not verified against the DNA. TRBV21-1 has pseudogene status. The CDR3 runs 16 residues. Written as DNA, the CDR3 is TGTGCCAGCAGCAAAGCGAAAACAGACTCTGGAAACACCATATATTTT. The encoded protein is CASSKAKTDSGNTIYF.